Each of the 3 T cell receptor beta chains below was sequenced from the same sample in a study of beta chain features in type 1 diabetes (dated by TCRdb to 2017 to 2018). The method behind the library was the immunoSEQ multiplex PCR assay. The High Capacity cDNA Reverse Transcription Kit was used to reverse transcribe all of the isolated RNA, meaning that expressed TCRB transcripts were what got sequenced. Sourced from immuneACCESS, this table was stored by TCRdb with only in-frame sequences that have V and J called. A share of the clones is absent; for the studies checked, an unresolved V gene accounts for under half, and the remainder has no known explanation. Recorded for this sample are around 19,000 clones; 50% of them occurred a single time. The ten largest clones represent about 0.45% of the sample. Input material: stem cell memory CD4+ T cells from blood. This sample's cell subset or site label indicates: stem cell-like memory CD4+ T cells. These receptors were obtained from a young man in good health.

In DNA, the CDR3 is TGTGCCAGCAGCCATCAACGGGACACCTACGAGCAGTACTTC. This codes for CASSHQRDTYEQYF. The genes are TRBV5-7 and TRBJ2-7, with D perhaps matching TRBD1 (6 bases). TRBV5-7 counts as an open reading frame of uncertain function. Between the trimmed V and J ends, which lost 4 bases and 2 bases, there was a span of 13 bases. CDR3 length: 14 residues.

This chain joins TRBV7-2 and TRBJ1-4; 7 bases match TRBD1. This CDR3 is 14 amino acids long. The V gene end was trimmed by 5 bases and the J gene end by 10 bases; junction bases not matched to a gene: 10. The V gene's germline CDR1 is SGHTA and CDR2 FQGNSA. CDR3 nucleotide sequence: TGTGCCAGCAGCCTCACGACAGGGACGGGAAAACTGTTTTTT. Protein product: CASSLTTGTGKLFF.

This clone counts as medium-sized. The DNA of the CDR3 is TGTGCCTGGAGTCGGGAGGGTAGATACAATGAGCAGTTCTTC. Protein sequence: CAWSREGRYNEQFF. The V gene is TRBV30, the J gene TRBJ2-1, with TRBD2 matching 8 bases. The V segment lost 2 bases and the J segment 4 bases; nucleotides outside the gene matches: 4. CDR1 and CDR2 (germline): GTSNPN, SVGIG (reference sequence). The CDR3 is 14 amino acids.